What follows describes a single TCR beta chain. The record originates from a study of blood T cell repertoires in COVID-19. Across the study: Sites in the United States, Italy and Spain provided acute and convalescent COVID-19 samples. Sources were T cells, B-cell-depleted T cells, or PBMCs; the material itself was cDNA or gDNA.

The CDR3 contains 15 residues. V gave up 1 base and J gave up 4 bases, with 11 bases separating them. Per germline, CDR1 KGHSH and CDR2 LQKENI. Per the original methods: Nucleated cell number was recorded as an estimate derived from reference gene primer amplification. Produced via immunoSEQ multiplex PCR; TCRdb's table is partial and in-frame only. The V and J calls and clone size come from that table; D and trimming were worked out from the DNA. The top ten clones hold around 2% of a sample with 100,000 to 150,000 clones, nearly 70% of them seen once. The specimen sequenced was peripheral blood. The chain couples TRBV18 to TRBJ2-1; tentative D call: TRBD1 (5 bases). The sequence was collected from a woman aged 70-85 years with acute or convalescent COVID-19. CDR3 coding DNA: TGTGCCAGCTCACCACAACAGGAGAATTACAATGAGCAGTTCTTC. The encoded protein is CASSPQQENYNEQFF.